The 27 T cell receptor beta chains listed next were all sequenced from one sample in a study of PD-L1 blockade in urothelial cancer. Time point in this sample: peripheral blood 6 weeks after treatment start. The data were produced by immunoSEQ multiplex PCR, yet TCRdb's version contains in-frame clones alone and is incomplete. The sample comprises roughly 25,000 clones, roughly 84% of which are singletons, and 1.6% rests with the top ten. The source material was PBMCs, sampled around atezolizumab (anti-PD-L1) treatment. The receptors derive from a man aged 65 to 79 with urothelial cancer.

The chain is built from TRBV28 and TRBJ2-5; D is perhaps TRBD2 (5 bases). This CDR3 comprises 15 residues. V lost 5 bases and J 5 bases, leaving 18 bases between the germline ends. Germline V lookup: CDR1 MDHEN, CDR2 SYDVKM. CDR3 in amino acids: CASSPLVARGETQYF. The CDR3 DNA sequence: TGTGCCAGCAGTCCGCTAGTGGCAAGAGGGGAGACCCAGTACTTC.

This clone was counted between two and nine times. The chain employs TRBV6-5 and TRBJ1-2, with a weak D call TRBD1 (6 bases). Trimming cost V 6 bases and J 4 bases, with 15 bases left between them. Looked up from germline, CDR1 is MNHEY and CDR2 is SVGAGI. The CDR3 is 14 amino acids. CDR3 sequence: CASSRDTRVYGYTF. CDR3 coding DNA: TGTGCCAGCAGCCGGGACACCCGCGTCTATGGCTACACCTTC.

V usage is TRBV28 and J usage is TRBJ2-2; D gene uncertain. V was trimmed by 7 bases and J by 1 base, leaving 7 bases between them. The CDR3 runs 13 residues. CDR1 and CDR2 from the germline V gene are MDHEN and SYDVKM. The CDR3 loop is CASKAGNTGELFF. CDR3 in DNA: TGTGCCAGCAAGGCAGGGAACACCGGGGAGCTGTTTTTT.

The CDR3, as DNA: TGTGCCACGAATCAGGGAAACGTTTTCTACGAGCAGTACTTC. Translated: CATNQGNVFYEQYF. V gene TRBV6-1 combines with J gene TRBJ2-7; possibly TRBD1 for D (5 bases). CDR1 is MNHNS and CDR2 is SASEGT in the germline V gene. The CDR3 extends over 14 amino acids. V was clipped by 10 bases and J by 3 bases, with 19 bases between them.

The chain couples TRBV9 to TRBJ2-7; 9 bases align to TRBD1. Germline values: CDR1 SGDLS, CDR2 YYNGEE. V lost 0 bases and J lost 5; bases outside the gene matches: 0. CDR3 length: 13 amino acids. The CDR3 DNA reads as TGTGCCAGCAGCGTAGGGACAGGGGACGAGCAGTACTTC. It yields the protein CASSVGTGDEQYF.

V and J are TRBV28 and TRBJ2-5; 9 positions match TRBD1. The CDR3 sequence is 15 residues long. J lost 4 bases, V lost 3 bases, and 6 bases had no gene match. Per germline, CDR1 MDHEN and CDR2 SYDVKM. This CDR3 is CASSLGQGLGETQYF. The DNA of the CDR3 is TGTGCCAGCAGTTTGGGACAGGGATTGGGAGAGACCCAGTACTTC.

This sequence joins TRBV28 and TRBJ2-7; weak D call: TRBD2 (6 bases). Trimming shortened V by 6 bases and J by 0 bases, and 12 bases separated the two germline ends. The CDR3 loop spans 14 amino acids. Germline V CDR1 and CDR2: MDHEN, SYDVKM. CDR3 nucleotides: TGTGCCAGCAGGTGGCCCGGGAGCTCCTACGAGCAGTACTTC. It yields the protein CASRWPGSSYEQYF.

This clone was picked up a small number of times. CDR3 protein: CASSPGDRVMNTEAFF. Written as DNA, the CDR3 is TGTGCCAGCAGCCCGGGGGACAGGGTCATGAACACTGAAGCTTTCTTT. The V gene is TRBV5-5, the J gene TRBJ1-1, with 9 nucleotides matching TRBD1. CDR1 and CDR2 from the germline V gene are SGHKS and YYEKEE (reference sequence). CDR3 length: 16 amino acids. The J segment lost 0 bases and the V segment lost 4 bases, leaving 7 bases of the junction unmatched.

V gene TRBV5-4 combines with J gene TRBJ2-7; TRBD1 aligns across 9 bases. The J segment lost 1 base and the V segment lost 0 bases, leaving 2 bases of the junction unmatched. The CDR3 is 15 residues long. Germline V gene sequence: CDR1 SGHNT, CDR2 YYREEE (reference sequence). Here the CDR3 reads CASSLEGQGSYEQYF. CDR3 bases: TGTGCCAGCAGCTTGGAGGGACAGGGTTCCTACGAGCAGTACTTC.

The rearrangement links TRBV19 to TRBJ2-1; TRBD1 matches at 9 bases. The germline CDR1 and CDR2 sequences are LNHDA and SQIVND (reference sequence). There are 15 residues in the CDR3. V dropped 1 base and J dropped 7; count of bases not matched to a gene: 5. This CDR3 reads CASSIGDRAKNEQFF. CDR3 nucleotide sequence: TGTGCCAGTAGTATAGGGGACAGGGCCAAAAATGAGCAGTTCTTC.

The J gene is TRBJ1-5, the V gene TRBV2, with D unclear. Germline CDR1 SNHLY, CDR2 FYNNEI. The CDR3 sequence is 15 residues long. Between the trimmed V and J ends, which lost 2 bases and 4 bases, there was a span of 12 bases. CDR3 loop: CASSEWPDTNQPQHF. CDR3 sequence (DNA): TGTGCCAGCAGTGAATGGCCAGACACGAATCAGCCCCAGCATTTT.

The chain joins TRBV5-4 to TRBJ2-3, with 11 bases aligning to TRBD1. CDR1 is SGHNT and CDR2 is YYREEE in the germline V gene (reference sequence). This CDR3 has 16 residues. V lost 2 bases to trimming and J lost 5 bases; unmatched junction nucleotides: 7. CDR3 coding DNA: TGTGCCAGCAGCTTCGGACAGGGGGCGTCTGGAGATACGCAGTATTTT. Encoded protein: CASSFGQGASGDTQYF.

The V call is TRBV19, the J call TRBJ2-7; perhaps TRBD1 as D (6 bases). V was clipped by 4 bases and J by 7 bases, with 17 bases between them. The CDR3 is 14 amino acids. Germline V gene data show CDR1 as LNHDA and CDR2 as SQIVND (reference sequence). CDR3 sequence reads: CASSTSPGTREQYF. As DNA, the CDR3 is TGTGCCAGTAGTACTTCGCCCGGGACAAGAGAGCAGTACTTC.

For this clone: One end of the junction fails to match germline, which may point to a read error. Distinct nucleotide sequences in the sample also encode this CDR3. The chain recombines TRBV11-3 with TRBJ2-7; D gene ambiguous. Germline loops: CDR1 SGHNT, CDR2 YENEEA. This CDR3 has 12 residues. The DNA of the CDR3 is TGTGCCAGCAGCTTTGCCAGCGCCGAGCAGTACTTT. It yields the protein CASSFASAEQYF.

The V gene is TRBV28, the J gene TRBJ2-1; 11 bases match TRBD2. Per germline, CDR1 MDHEN and CDR2 SYDVKM. V lost 1 base to trimming and J lost 7 bases; unmatched junction nucleotides: 9. This CDR3 spans 17 amino acids. This CDR3 reads CASSLSALGLAANEQFF. The CDR3 nucleotides read TGTGCCAGCAGTTTATCAGCCTTGGGACTAGCGGCTAATGAGCAGTTCTTC.

To note about this clone: One end of the junction fails to match germline, which may point to a read error. This sequence joins TRBV27 and TRBJ1-2; 7 bases are shared with TRBD1. This CDR3 has 15 amino acids. Per germline, CDR1 MNHEY and CDR2 SMNVEV (reference sequence). The CDR3 nucleotides are TGTGCCAGCAGCCGCCGGGACAGTAGTGACTATGGCTTCACCTTC. Protein sequence: CASSRRDSSDYGFTF.

This clone was recorded once. This chain links TRBV6-1 with TRBJ1-1; TRBD1 matches at 7 bases. Unmatched junction bases numbered 8, after V lost 4 bases and J lost 0 bases. CDR3 length equals 16 residues. Germline values: CDR1 MNHNS, CDR2 SASEGT. CDR3 region: CASSVPNRGMNTEAFF. Here the CDR3 DNA reads TGTGCCAGCAGTGTCCCAAACAGGGGTATGAACACTGAAGCTTTCTTT.

The CDR3 loop is CASSLAPGTGNQPQHF. CDR3 coding DNA: TGTGCCAGCAGTTTAGCCCCCGGGACAGGGAACCAGCCCCAGCATTTT. V gene TRBV28 combines with J gene TRBJ1-5; 9 bases are a match to TRBD1. The CDR3 spans 16 residues. Germline CDR1 MDHEN, CDR2 SYDVKM. J lost 7 bases, V lost 2 bases, and 9 bases had no gene match.

J is TRBJ2-6 and V is TRBV2; maybe TRBD1 (7 bases). Germline values: CDR1 SNHLY, CDR2 FYNNEI. Trimming cost V 9 bases and J 0 bases, with 15 bases left between them. The CDR3 loop spans 16 amino acids. This chain's CDR3 is CASGRGATSGANVLTF. The CDR3 coding sequence is TGTGCCAGTGGCAGGGGGGCTACCTCTGGGGCCAACGTCCTGACTTTC.

This chain uses TRBV18 with TRBJ1-2; 10 nucleotides align to TRBD1. J was trimmed by 4 bases and V by 5 bases; bases with no gene match: 7. From germline, CDR1 is KGHSH and CDR2 LQKENI. The CDR3 is 15 amino acids. CDR3 loop: CASSSGQGEFYGYTF. CDR3 nucleotides: TGTGCCAGCTCATCAGGACAGGGGGAATTCTATGGCTACACCTTC. Variable domain in full (rest from reference TRBV18 and TRBJ1-2): NAGVMQNPRHLVRRRGQEARLRCSPMKGHSHVYWYRQLPEEGLKFMVYLQKENIIDESGMPKERFSAEFPKEGPSILRIQQVVRGDSAAYFCASSSGQGEFYGYTFGSGTRLTVV.

This clone was picked up one time. This rearrangement joins TRBV7-2 to TRBJ2-1; D might be TRBD2 (6 bases). The CDR3 contains 15 residues. The germline V and J ends were trimmed by 4 bases and 3 bases, with 13 bases remaining between them. Germline V gives CDR1 SGHTA, CDR2 FQGNSA. The CDR3 DNA reads TGTGCCAGCAGCTCTTATAGCGGAAGCTACAATGAGCAGTTCTTC. Translating it yields CASSSYSGSYNEQFF.

The CDR3 sequence: CASSLQAVNTGELFF. CDR3 nucleotides: TGTGCCAGCAGCTTGCAAGCGGTGAACACCGGGGAGCTGTTTTTT. The chain joins TRBV7-3 to TRBJ2-2, with a possible D match to TRBD2 (5 bases). The V gene lost 3 bases and the J gene lost 1 base, with 9 bases spanning the gap. There are 15 residues in the CDR3. Germline CDR1 is SGHTA and CDR2 is FQGTGA.

This sequence joins TRBV7-3 and TRBJ2-3; unclear D gene. Germline CDR1 reads SGHTA; CDR2 reads FQGTGA. This CDR3 is 13 amino acids long. V lost 4 bases and J lost 2, with 7 bases in between. Here the CDR3 DNA reads TGTGCCAGCAGCTCTTCCCTCACAGATACGCAGTATTTT. Protein: CASSSSLTDTQYF.

This chain links TRBV21-1 with TRBJ2-2; the tabulated D call, TRBD1, remains unverified against the DNA. TRBV21-1 is classified as a pseudogene. The CDR3 is 18 residues long. Here the CDR3 reads CASTLRPGQGVVTGELFF. The CDR3 DNA follows: TGTGCCAGCACCCTCAGACCTGGACAGGGGGTAGTAACCGGGGAGCTGTTTTTT.

This chain joins TRBV6-5 and TRBJ1-5; 10 bases line up with TRBD1. The CDR3 consists of 15 residues. The V segment lost 4 bases and the J segment 7 bases; nucleotides outside the gene matches: 7. CDR1 and CDR2 from the germline V gene are MNHEY and SVGAGI. The CDR3 region is CASSSYGQGDQPQHF. The CDR3 DNA sequence: TGTGCCAGCAGTTCCTATGGACAGGGGGACCAGCCCCAGCATTTT.

The chain couples TRBV13 to TRBJ1-1; tentative D call: TRBD1 (6 bases). V was shortened by 5 bases and J by 8 bases, with 18 bases between the two germline ends. The CDR3 runs to 14 residues. Germline CDR1 is PRHDT and CDR2 is FYEKMQ (reference sequence). CDR3 loop: CASSRSLRDNEAFF. The DNA of the CDR3 is TGTGCCAGCAGCCGAAGCCTCCGGGACAACGAAGCTTTCTTT.

The chain carries TRBV9 and TRBJ1-3; D might be TRBD1 (5 bases). The CDR3 has 16 residues. CDR1 is SGDLS, CDR2 YYNGEE, per germline. Trimming cost V 3 bases and J 0 bases, with 13 bases left between them. DNA for the CDR3: TGTGCCAGCAGCGCGCCTAACGACAGCTCTGGAAACACCATATATTTT. This sequence encodes CASSAPNDSSGNTIYF. The entire variable domain, with the rest obtained from reference TRBV9 and TRBJ1-3, is as follows: DSGVTQTPKHLITATGQRVTLRCSPRSGDLSVYWYQQSLDQGLQFLIQYYNGEERAKGNILERFSAQQFPDLHSELNLSSLELGDSALYFCASSAPNDSSGNTIYFGEGSWLTVV.